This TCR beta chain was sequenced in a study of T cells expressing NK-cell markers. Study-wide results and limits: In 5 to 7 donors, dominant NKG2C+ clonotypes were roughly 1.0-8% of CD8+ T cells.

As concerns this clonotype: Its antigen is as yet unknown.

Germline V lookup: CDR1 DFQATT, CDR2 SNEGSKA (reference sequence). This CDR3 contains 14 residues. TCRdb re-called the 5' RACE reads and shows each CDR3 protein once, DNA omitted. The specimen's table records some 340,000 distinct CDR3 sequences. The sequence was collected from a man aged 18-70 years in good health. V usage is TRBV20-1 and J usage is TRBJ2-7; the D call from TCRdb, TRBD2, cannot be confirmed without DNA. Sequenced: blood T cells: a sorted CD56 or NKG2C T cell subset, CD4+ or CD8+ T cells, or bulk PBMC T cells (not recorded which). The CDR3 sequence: CSASTGPPLYEQYF.